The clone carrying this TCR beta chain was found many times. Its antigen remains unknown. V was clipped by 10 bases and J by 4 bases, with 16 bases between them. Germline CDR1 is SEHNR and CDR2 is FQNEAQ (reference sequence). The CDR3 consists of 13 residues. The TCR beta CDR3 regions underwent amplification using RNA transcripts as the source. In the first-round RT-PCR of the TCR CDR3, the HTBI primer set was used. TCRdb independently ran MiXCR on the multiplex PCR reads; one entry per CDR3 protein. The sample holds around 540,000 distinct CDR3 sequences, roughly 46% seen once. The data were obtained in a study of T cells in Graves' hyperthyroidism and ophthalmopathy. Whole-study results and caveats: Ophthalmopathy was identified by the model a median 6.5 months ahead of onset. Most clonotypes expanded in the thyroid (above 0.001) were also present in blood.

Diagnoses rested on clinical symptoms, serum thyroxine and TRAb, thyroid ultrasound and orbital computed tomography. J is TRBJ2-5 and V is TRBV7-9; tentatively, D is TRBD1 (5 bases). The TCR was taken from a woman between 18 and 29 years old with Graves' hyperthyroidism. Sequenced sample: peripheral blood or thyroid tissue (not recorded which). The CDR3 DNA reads TGTGCCATTCCAGGGATTTCGCTAGAGACCCAGTACTTC. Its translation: CAIPGISLETQYF.